This T cell receptor (beta chain) was obtained from a study of T cells in Graves' hyperthyroidism and ophthalmopathy. Study-level results: Model predictions of ophthalmopathy came a median around 6.5 months before onset. Blood also carried most thyroid clonotypes expanded above 0.001.

V lost 0 bases and J lost 5, with 5 bases in between. The germline CDR1 and CDR2 sequences are SQVTM and ANQGSEA. The CDR3 loop spans 11 amino acids. Based on clinical symptoms, serum thyroxine and TRAb, thyroid ultrasound and orbital computed tomography, diagnoses were reached. It was around 10 ml of fresh peripheral blood that supplied the PBMCs. Turning to this clonotype: Its antigen is unknown.

Amplification yielded TCR beta CDR3 regions, with RNA transcripts as the source. A first-round RT-PCR of the TCR CDR3 used the HTBI primer set. MiXCR was run by TCRdb on the multiplex PCR reads, yielding one entry per CDR3 protein. The top ten clones hold roughly 7.1% of a sample with 550,000 to 600,000 distinct CDR3 sequences, around 14% of them seen once. Material for sequencing was blood. The source is a woman between 18 and 29 years old with Graves' ophthalmopathy. The chain combines TRBV29-1 with TRBJ2-7; a possible D gene is TRBD1 (5 bases). The CDR3 spells CSVEETDEQYF. The CDR3 DNA is TGCAGCGTTGAAGAGACAGACGAGCAGTACTTC.